These T cell receptor beta chains were read from a single sample in a study of a mutant IDH1 vaccine in newly diagnosed glioma. For these receptors, no antigen is known. Assay: immunoSEQ multiplex PCR; the TCRdb copy retains only in-frame clones and omits some. The sample consists of 35,000 to 50,000 clones, roughly 90% of them appearing once. Sequenced here: PBMCs, sampled from a glioma patient whose treatment included an IDH1 peptide vaccine. The source is a man aged 50 to 60 with glioma. Each CDR3 is given with its conserved first and last residue. The D gene is left open where the match is weak. Only part of the rows carry a size: once, few, many, or a class if the clone is expanded.

CDR3 protein	CDR3 DNA	V gene	D gene	J gene	CDR3 length	clone size
CASSLTAVGAYNEQFF	TGCGCCAGCAGCCTTACCGCGGTGGGTGCCTACAATGAGCAGTTCTTC	TRBV4-3	NA	TRBJ2-1	16	NA
CASSAPTQEQFF	TGTGCCAGCAGCGCCCCCACTCAGGAGCAGTTCTTC	TRBV9	NA	TRBJ2-1	12	NA
CASSLRDSPPRDTQYF	TGTGCCAGCAGCTTGAGGGACAGCCCCCCGAGGGATACGCAGTATTTT	TRBV5-4	TRBD1	TRBJ2-3	16	NA
CASSLSLATGELFF	TGTGCCAGCAGCTTGAGCCTGGCCACCGGGGAGCTGTTTTTT	TRBV11-2	NA	TRBJ2-2	14	once
CATGDRSNQPQHF	TGTGCCACCGGGGACAGGAGCAATCAGCCCCAGCATTTT	TRBV6-1	TRBD1	TRBJ1-5	13	NA
CSVRLNEKLFF	TGCAGCGTCAGGCTTAATGAAAAACTGTTTTTT	TRBV29-1	NA	TRBJ1-4	11	NA
CAWSAFAPQGSYGYTF	TGTGCCTGGAGTGCCTTCGCCCCACAGGGGTCCTATGGCTACACCTTC	TRBV30	TRBD1	TRBJ1-2	16	NA
CASSVGQGNTEAFF	TGTGCCAGTAGTGTCGGACAGGGGAACACTGAAGCTTTCTTT	TRBV19	TRBD1	TRBJ1-1	14	NA
CASCMQRVSGDTPDTQYF	TGTGCCAGTTGCATGCAGCGGGTTAGCGGGGATACACCAGATACGCAGTATTTT	TRBV2	TRBD2	TRBJ2-3	18	NA
CASSDPGNTGELFF	TGCGCCAGCAGTGACCCGGGGAACACCGGGGAGCTGTTTTTT	TRBV10-1	NA	TRBJ2-2	14	NA
CASSARQGQNTGELFF	TGTGCCAGCAGCGCCAGGCAGGGGCAGAACACCGGGGAGCTGTTTTTT	TRBV7-9	NA	TRBJ2-2	16	NA
CASSQEGARLAFF	TGTGCCAGCAGCCAAGAGGGGGCCCGCCTAGCTTTCTTT	TRBV4-2	NA	TRBJ1-1	13	medium-sized
CASSPSAKILGEQYF	TGTGCCAGCAGTCCGTCGGCCAAGATCCTGGGGGAGCAGTACTTC	TRBV27	NA	TRBJ2-7	15	NA
CASSPISWTGAGETQYF	TGTGCCAGCAGCCCCATTAGTTGGACAGGGGCGGGGGAGACCCAGTACTTC	TRBV11-2	TRBD1	TRBJ2-5	17	NA
CASRKVGEQNEQFF	TGTGCCAGCAGGAAGGTAGGGGAACAGAACGAGCAGTTCTTC	TRBV2	NA	TRBJ2-1	14	once
CASGDAGQGADQPQHF	TGCGCCAGCGGGGACGCAGGACAGGGGGCCGATCAGCCCCAGCATTTT	TRBV10-1	TRBD1	TRBJ1-5	16	NA
CASSPRRRSNQPQHF	TGTGCCAGCAGTCCCCGGCGCAGGAGCAATCAGCCCCAGCATTTT	TRBV28	NA	TRBJ1-5	15	NA
CASSYLLTGENTEAFF	TGTGCCAGCAGTTACCTATTGACAGGGGAGAACACTGAAGCTTTCTTT	TRBV6-6	TRBD1	TRBJ1-1	16	NA
CASREPRGRNEQFF	TGTGCCAGCAGAGAGCCACGGGGGAGGAATGAGCAGTTCTTC	TRBV6-5	NA	TRBJ2-1	14	NA
CAWSEDGYGYTF	TGTGCCTGGAGTGAGGACGGTTATGGCTACACCTTC	TRBV30	NA	TRBJ1-2	12	NA
CASRASDQPQHF	TGTGCCAGCAGAGCTAGCGATCAGCCCCAGCATTTT	TRBV28	NA	TRBJ1-5	12	NA
CAISGVDTQYF	TGTGCCATCAGTGGGGTAGATACGCAGTATTTT	TRBV10-3	NA	TRBJ2-3	11	NA
CASSPPESFYTF	TGTGCCAGCAGCCCACCAGAGAGTTTCTACACCTTC	TRBV6-6	NA	TRBJ1-2	12	NA
CASTREGLGEKLFF	TGTGCCAGCACCAGGGAAGGATTGGGTGAAAAACTGTTTTTT	TRBV2	NA	TRBJ1-4	14	NA
CASSSTQGLTGNTIYF	TGTGCCAGCAGCTCAACCCAGGGTTTAACTGGAAACACCATATATTTT	TRBV7-9	NA	TRBJ1-3	16	NA
CASSRDETDYTF	TGCGCCAGCAGTCGGGACGAGACTGACTACACCTTC	TRBV5-1	NA	TRBJ1-2	12	NA
CASSLSPQGRGEKLFF	TGCGCCAGCAGCCTGAGCCCCCAGGGAAGGGGGGAAAAACTGTTTTTT	TRBV4-1	NA	TRBJ1-4	16	NA
CASSVVGAGGLGTQYF	TGTGCCAGCAGCGTAGTCGGAGCGGGGGGGCTTGGTACGCAGTATTTT	TRBV9	TRBD2	TRBJ2-3	16	NA
CASSEGTGEEAFF	TGTGCCAGCAGCGAGGGGACAGGGGAAGAAGCTTTCTTT	TRBV7-9	TRBD1	TRBJ1-1	13	NA
CASSVNSGALDEQYF	TGTGCCAGCAGCGTCAATAGCGGGGCTCTAGACGAGCAGTACTTC	TRBV11-3	TRBD2	TRBJ2-7	15	NA
CASSFKDRFNSPLHF	TGTGCCAGCAGTTTTAAGGACAGGTTTAATTCACCCCTCCACTTT	TRBV27	TRBD1	TRBJ1-6	15	NA
CASSPRPGQGGEKLFF	TGTGCCAGCAGCCCAAGACCGGGACAGGGGGGTGAAAAACTGTTTTTT	TRBV7-2	TRBD1	TRBJ1-4	16	once
CASSAFTGGEQYF	TGTGCCAGTAGTGCCTTCACAGGGGGCGAGCAGTACTTC	TRBV19	TRBD1	TRBJ2-7	13	NA
CASSVTGENTEAFF	TGTGCCAGCAGTGTAACAGGGGAAAACACTGAAGCTTTCTTT	TRBV6-1	TRBD1	TRBJ1-1	14	NA
CASAGTSGGDEQYF	TGTGCCAGCGCCGGGACTAGCGGTGGAGACGAGCAGTACTTC	TRBV6-5	TRBD2	TRBJ2-7	14	NA
CSVEATRFNEQFF	TGCAGCGTTGAAGCTACCAGGTTCAATGAGCAGTTCTTC	TRBV29-1	NA	TRBJ2-1	13	few
CASSFGSHYGYTF	TGTGCCAGCAGTTTCGGAAGTCACTATGGCTACACCTTC	TRBV27	NA	TRBJ1-2	13	once
CASSLSGGPWETQYF	TGTGCCAGCAGCCTGAGCGGGGGGCCATGGGAGACCCAGTACTTC	TRBV27	TRBD2	TRBJ2-5	15	NA
CASSNLYRDEQFF	TGCGCCAGCAGCAACCTTTACAGGGATGAGCAGTTCTTC	TRBV5-1	NA	TRBJ2-1	13	NA
CSGGTGLTSGGETQYF	TGCAGCGGCGGGACAGGGCTAACGAGCGGTGGGGAGACCCAGTACTTC	TRBV29-1	TRBD1	TRBJ2-5	16	NA
CASGSLETQYF	TGTGCCAGCGGATCCTTGGAGACCCAGTACTTC	TRBV2	NA	TRBJ2-5	11	NA
CASSPPPGRVEQFF	TGTGCCAGCTCACCACCCCCGGGCAGGGTTGAGCAGTTCTTC	TRBV18	NA	TRBJ2-1	14	NA
CASSGRADRYGYTF	TGTGCCAGCAGTGGGCGCGCGGACCGGTATGGCTACACCTTC	TRBV28	NA	TRBJ1-2	14	NA
CASSPRGELFF	TGTGCCAGCAGCCCCCGTGGGGAGCTGTTTTTT	TRBV7-9	NA	TRBJ2-2	11	NA
CSVGSHTTSYEQYF	TGCAGCGTTGGGTCTCACACGACGTCCTACGAGCAGTACTTC	TRBV29-1	NA	TRBJ2-7	14	NA
CASSLVRPADRGRGGELFF	TGTGCCAGCAGCTTAGTACGGCCCGCGGACAGGGGGCGGGGCGGGGAGCTGTTTTTT	TRBV7-8	TRBD1	TRBJ2-2	19	NA